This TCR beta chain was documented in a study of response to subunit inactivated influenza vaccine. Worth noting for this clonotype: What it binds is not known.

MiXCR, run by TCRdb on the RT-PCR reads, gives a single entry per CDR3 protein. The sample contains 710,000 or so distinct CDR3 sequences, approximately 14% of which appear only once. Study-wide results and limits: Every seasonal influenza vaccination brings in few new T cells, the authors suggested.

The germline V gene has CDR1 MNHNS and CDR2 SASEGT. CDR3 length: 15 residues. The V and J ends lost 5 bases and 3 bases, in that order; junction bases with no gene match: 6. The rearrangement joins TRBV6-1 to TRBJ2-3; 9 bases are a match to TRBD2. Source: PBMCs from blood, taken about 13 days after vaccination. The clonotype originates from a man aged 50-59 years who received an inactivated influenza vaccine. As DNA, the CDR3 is TGTGCCAGCAGTAGGGGCGGGAGGGAGACAGATACGCAGTATTTT. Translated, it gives CASSRGGRETDTQYF.